This T cell receptor (beta chain) was documented in a study of PD-L1 blockade in urothelial cancer. Study overall: About nine tenths of the roughly 30 patients were men with bladder-origin urothelial cancer. There were a median of approximately 140,000 T cells in blood samples. Study-wide results and limits: Expansion of tumor-associated blood clones at 3 weeks was greater in durable-benefit patients.

The time point is: pretreatment peripheral blood. A note on this clone: Its target is not known.

Each PCR received spiked synthetic TCR analog templates. Libraries were prepared by immunoSEQ multiplex PCR; TCRdb keeps only in-frame clonotypes and omits some of them. Of 30,000 to 40,000 clones detected, 70% to 90% appear once; the ten largest clones hold over 12%. This CDR3 is built from 14 residues. V lost 5 bases to trimming and J lost 9 bases, with 17 bases between them. The germline CDR1 and CDR2 sequences are MDHEN and SYDVKM. The clonotype was recovered from an elderly man with urothelial cancer. V usage is TRBV28 and J usage is TRBJ1-5; D may be TRBD1 (5 bases). The sequences come from PBMCs, collected around atezolizumab (anti-PD-L1) treatment. This chain's CDR3 is CASSPAQGQGPQHF. CDR3 bases: TGTGCCAGCAGTCCCGCCCAGGGCCAAGGGCCCCAGCATTTT.